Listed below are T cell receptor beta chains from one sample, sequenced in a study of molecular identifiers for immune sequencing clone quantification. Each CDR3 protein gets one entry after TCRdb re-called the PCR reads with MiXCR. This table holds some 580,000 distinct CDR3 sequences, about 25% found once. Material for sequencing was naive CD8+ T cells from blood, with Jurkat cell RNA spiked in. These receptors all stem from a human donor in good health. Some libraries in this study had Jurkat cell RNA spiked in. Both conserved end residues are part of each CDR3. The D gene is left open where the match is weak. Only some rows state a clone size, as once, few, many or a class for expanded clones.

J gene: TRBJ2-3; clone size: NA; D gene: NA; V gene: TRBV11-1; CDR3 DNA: TGTGCCAGCAGCTTACAACCCTGGCGGGGTTCTAGCACAGATACGCAGTATTTT; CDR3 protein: CASSLQPWRGSSTDTQYF
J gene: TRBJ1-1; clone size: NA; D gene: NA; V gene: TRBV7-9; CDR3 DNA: TGTGCCAGCAGCTTACTTCCGAGGGGGAACACTGAAGCTTTCTTT; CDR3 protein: CASSLLPRGNTEAFF
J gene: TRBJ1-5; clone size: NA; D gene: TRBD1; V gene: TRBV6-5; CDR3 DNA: TGTGCCAGCAGTTTGGGACAGGGGGGTAGTCAGCCCCAGCATTTT; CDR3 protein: CASSLGQGGSQPQHF
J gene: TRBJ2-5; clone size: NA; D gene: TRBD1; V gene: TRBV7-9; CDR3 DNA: TGTGCCAGCAGCATGCGACAGGGAAGGCGAGAGACCCAGTACTTC; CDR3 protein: CASSMRQGRRETQYF
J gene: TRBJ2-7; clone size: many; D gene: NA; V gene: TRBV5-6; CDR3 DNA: TGTGCCAGCAGCCCCTCCATCGGGTCCTCCTACGAGCAGTACTTC; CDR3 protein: CASSPSIGSSYEQYF
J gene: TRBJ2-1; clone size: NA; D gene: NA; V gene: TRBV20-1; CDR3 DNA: TGCAGTACTAGAGATTTCCAGGAAACCGCGGTGAATGAGCAGTTCTTC; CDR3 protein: CSTRDFQETAVNEQFF
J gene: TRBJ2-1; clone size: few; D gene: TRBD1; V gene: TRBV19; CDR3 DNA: TGTGCCAGTAGTGCGACAGGGTATGAGCAGTTCTTC; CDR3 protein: CASSATGYEQFF
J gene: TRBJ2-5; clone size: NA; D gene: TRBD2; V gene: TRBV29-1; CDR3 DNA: TGCAGCGTTGAGCTAGCGGGGGGATATACTCTAGAGACCCAGTACTTC; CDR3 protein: CSVELAGGYTLETQYF
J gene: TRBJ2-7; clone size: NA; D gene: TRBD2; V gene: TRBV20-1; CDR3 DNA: TGCAGTGCTAGAGTAACTAGCGGTTCCTACGAGCAGTGCTTC; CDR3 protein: CSARVTSGSYEQCF
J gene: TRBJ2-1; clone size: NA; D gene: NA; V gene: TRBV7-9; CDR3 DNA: TGTGCCAGCAGCTTAGATTGGCCCGAGCAGTTCTTC; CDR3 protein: CASSLDWPEQFF
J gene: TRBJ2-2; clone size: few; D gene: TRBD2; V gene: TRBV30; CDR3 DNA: TGTGCCGGCTTGGGGGGGGTGTCTACCGGGGAGCTGTTTTTT; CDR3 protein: CAGLGGVSTGELFF
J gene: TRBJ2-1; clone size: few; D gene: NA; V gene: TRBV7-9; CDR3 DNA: TGTGCCAGCAGCCGGCCGGGACAAAGTAGCACCGATGAGCAGTTCTTC; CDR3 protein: CASSRPGQSSTDEQFF
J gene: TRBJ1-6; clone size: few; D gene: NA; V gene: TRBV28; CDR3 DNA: TGTGCCAGCAGTTTAGATGGGGACTATTCACCCCTCCACTTT; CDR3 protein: CASSLDGDYSPLHF
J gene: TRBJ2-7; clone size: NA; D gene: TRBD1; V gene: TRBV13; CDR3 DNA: TGTGCCAGCAGCTTACATACAGGGGCTGTCACCTACGAGCAGTACTTC; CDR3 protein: CASSLHTGAVTYEQYF
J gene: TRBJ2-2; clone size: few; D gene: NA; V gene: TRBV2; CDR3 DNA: TGTGCCAGCAGTGAAGACTTATCTACGCCCCTCGCCTCGGGGGAGCTGTTTTTT; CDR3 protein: CASSEDLSTPLASGELFF
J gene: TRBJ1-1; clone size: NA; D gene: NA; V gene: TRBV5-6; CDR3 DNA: TGTGCCAGCAGCCCAGTTTGCGATGAAGCTTTCTTT; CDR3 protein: CASSPVCDEAFF
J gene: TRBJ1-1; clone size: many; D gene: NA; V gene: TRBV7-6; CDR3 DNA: TGTGCCAGCAGCCCTAGTCAAGGGCTGACTGAAGCTTTCTTT; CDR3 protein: CASSPSQGLTEAFF
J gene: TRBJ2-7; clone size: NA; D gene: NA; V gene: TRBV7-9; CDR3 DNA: TGTGCCAGCAGCTCATTGACGGGGGAGCAGTACTTC; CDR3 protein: CASSSLTGEQYF
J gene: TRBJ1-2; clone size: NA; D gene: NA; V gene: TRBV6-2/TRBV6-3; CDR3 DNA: TGTGCCAGCTCGGACAGTCGGGGCTACACCTTC; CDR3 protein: CASSDSRGYTF
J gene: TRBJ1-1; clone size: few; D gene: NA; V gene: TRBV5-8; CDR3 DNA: TGTGCCAGCAGCCCCGTGGGGAGGATGAACACTGAAGCTTTCTTT; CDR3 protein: CASSPVGRMNTEAFF
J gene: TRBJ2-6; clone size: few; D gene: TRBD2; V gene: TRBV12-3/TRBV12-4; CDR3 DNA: TGTGCCAGCACCTCGCCTAGCGGACTAAACTCTGGGGCCAACGTCCTGACTTTC; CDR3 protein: CASTSPSGLNSGANVLTF
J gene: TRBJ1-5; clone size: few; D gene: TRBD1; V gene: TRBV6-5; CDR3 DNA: TGTGCCAGCAGACAGAACCCAGGGACAGACTATAGCAATCAGCCCCAGCATTTT; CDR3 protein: CASRQNPGTDYSNQPQHF
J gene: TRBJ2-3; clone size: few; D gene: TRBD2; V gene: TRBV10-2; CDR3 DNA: TGCGCCAGCAGTGTCCTCGGACTAGCGGGAGCCGCAGATACGCAGTATTTT; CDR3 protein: CASSVLGLAGAADTQYF
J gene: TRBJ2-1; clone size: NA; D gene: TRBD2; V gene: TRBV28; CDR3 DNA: TGTGCCAGCAGTCCAACTAGCGGGAGGATCAATGAGCAGTTCTTC; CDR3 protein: CASSPTSGRINEQFF
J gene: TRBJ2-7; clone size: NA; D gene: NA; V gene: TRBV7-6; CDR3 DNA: TGTGCCAGCACCCCAGAACGTGGCGGCTACGAGCAGTACTTC; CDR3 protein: CASTPERGGYEQYF
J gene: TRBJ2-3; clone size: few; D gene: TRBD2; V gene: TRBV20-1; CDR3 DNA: TGCAGTGCTAGCCATATACCAACTACTAGCGGGCGTACAGATACGCAGTATTTT; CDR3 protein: CSASHIPTTSGRTDTQYF
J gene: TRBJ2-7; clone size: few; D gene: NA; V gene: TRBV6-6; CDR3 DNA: TGTGCCAGCAGCCTGCAGGGGCTGGCCTACGAGCAGTACTTC; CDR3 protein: CASSLQGLAYEQYF
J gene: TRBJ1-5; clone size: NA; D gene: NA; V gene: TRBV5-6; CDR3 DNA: TGTGCCAGCAGCTTGGAGGGGGTCTACAATCGGCCCCAGCATTTT; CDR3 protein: CASSLEGVYNRPQHF
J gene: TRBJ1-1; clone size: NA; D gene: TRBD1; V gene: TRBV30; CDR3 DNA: TGTGCCAGGAGTACAGGGGGGTACACTGAAGCTTTCTTT; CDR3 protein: CARSTGGYTEAFF